This T cell receptor beta chain was found in a study of CD8+ T cells in alopecia areata. Looking at the study overall: It was oral tofacitinib, at 5 to 10 mg twice daily, that treated patients received.

As the sequencing template, cDNA was produced by extracting RNA and reverse transcribing it. Clones were sequenced by immunoSEQ multiplex PCR, and TCRdb holds only the in-frame ones, with some missing. The top ten clones hold approximately 15% of a sample with fewer than 100,000 clones, 70% to 80% of them seen once. Study-wide results and limits: One nonresponder makes the tie between baseline CD8+ expansion and response uncertain. Persistence in scalp and blood during tofacitinib was observed for many expanded lesional clones. An increase in clonality over normal scalp was evident in lesional scalp, especially alopecia totalis/universalis.

The treatment denotes: oral pan-JAK inhibitor, 5-10 mg twice daily. As regards this clone: Its antigen is undetermined.

Per germline, CDR1 SQVTM and CDR2 ANQGSEA. V was pared by 4 bases and J by 2 bases, with 18 bases between. The CDR3 covers 15 residues. The chain is built from TRBV29-1 and TRBJ2-7; D perhaps matches TRBD2 (5 bases). This TCR was recovered from a human donor with alopecia areata. Sequenced material: CD8+ T cells sorted from blood, taken at week 44, from a patient treated with tofacitinib. The CDR3, as DNA: TGCAGCGTTGCCGGGATGGCAGGAACAACCTACGAGCAGTACTTC. Translated: CSVAGMAGTTYEQYF.